One sample yielded the 26 T cell receptor beta chains listed below, sequenced in a study of breast tumors, draining lymph nodes, adjacent tissues. MiXCR, applied by TCRdb to the multiplex PCR reads, yields one record per CDR3 protein. The sample includes about 21,000 distinct CDR3 sequences, 50% of them seen just once. The sequenced sample consisted of breast tumor tissue. Receptor source: a female donor with breast cancer. Some clones in this sample may be carry-over from other donors' samples.

This chain connects TRBV2 to TRBJ1-6, with 7 bases matching TRBD1. The germline V gene has CDR1 SNHLY and CDR2 FYNNEI. V lost 7 bases and J lost 1; bases outside the gene matches: 4. The CDR3 extends over 15 amino acids. The chain's CDR3 is CASKTRGSYNSPLHF. The CDR3 DNA reads TGTGCCAGCAAGACCAGGGGGTCCTATAATTCACCCCTCCACTTT.

This sequence joins TRBV2 and TRBJ2-7; 10 bases are shared with TRBD1. Germline V gives CDR1 SNHLY, CDR2 FYNNEI. J lost 6 bases, V lost 5 bases, and 4 bases had no gene match. The CDR3 contains 13 residues. Here the CDR3 DNA reads TGTGCCAGCAGTTGGACAGGGGGAGGCGAGCAGTACTTC. Protein product: CASSWTGGGEQYF.

A word on this clonotype: Germline is not matched at one junction end, which may reflect a read error. This rearrangement joins TRBV12-3 or TRBV12-4 to TRBJ2-1; no firm D call. This CDR3 is 13 amino acids long. CDR3 DNA sequence: TGTGCCAGCAGTTTTTGGGTTTCAAATGAACAGTTCTTC. It encodes CASSFWVSNEQFF.

The CDR3 DNA sequence: TGTGCCAGCAGCGGGGGACGGGGGGAGACCCAGTACTTC. This gives the protein CASSGGRGETQYF. The J gene is TRBJ2-5, the V gene TRBV12-3 or TRBV12-4; D possibly corresponds to TRBD2 (6 bases). The CDR3 runs to 13 residues. Trimming cost V 6 bases and J 5 bases, with 13 bases left between them.

This chain joins TRBV7-9 and TRBJ1-4; 8 bases map to TRBD1. Germline loops: CDR1 SEHNR, CDR2 FQNEAQ (reference sequence). The CDR3 length is 14 residues. The V segment lost 7 bases and the J segment 6 bases; nucleotides outside the gene matches: 7. CDR3 region: CASTWTGIDEKLFF. The CDR3 DNA reads as TGTGCCAGCACCTGGACAGGGATAGATGAAAAACTGTTTTTT.

The chain recombines TRBV2 with TRBJ2-7; 10 nucleotides align to TRBD1. V shed 7 bases and J 2 bases; nucleotides not matched to a gene: 5. The CDR3 runs 14 residues. Germline loops: CDR1 SNHLY, CDR2 FYNNEI. For the CDR3, the DNA is TGTGCCAGCAACCGGGACAGGGGTCCCTACGAGCAGTACTTC. This sequence encodes CASNRDRGPYEQYF.

Note on this clonotype: This CDR3 fails to terminate in the conserved phenylalanine or tryptophan, so it likely reflects a read error. This CDR3 is CASGLRGWHQPQHL. CDR3 nucleotide sequence: TGTGCCAGCGGTTTACGGGGGTGGCATCAGCCCCAGCATTTG. The chain combines TRBV12-3 or TRBV12-4 with TRBJ1-5, with D possibly being TRBD1 (5 bases). The CDR3 has 14 residues.

Within the sample, this clonotype is medium-sized. The rearrangement joins TRBV20-1 to TRBJ2-7; weak D call: TRBD2 (5 bases). V was cut by 2 bases and J by 2 bases, with 10 bases left in between. CDR1 DFQATT and CDR2 SNEGSKA come from the germline V gene (reference sequence). This CDR3 is 13 amino acids long. CDR3 sequence (DNA): TGCAGTGCTAGAAGGACGGGAACCTACGAGCAGTACTTC. As protein: CSARRTGTYEQYF.

This clonotype was seen ten or more times. A read error is possible here, since a much larger clone lies one base away. The chain combines TRBV5-6 with TRBJ2-7; D is undetermined. The length of the CDR3 is 14 residues. Between the trimmed V and J ends, which lost 4 bases and 2 bases, there was a span of 13 bases. The V gene's germline CDR1 is SGHDT and CDR2 YYEEEE. The CDR3 is CASSAGSTAYEQYF. CDR3 coding DNA: TGTGCCAGCAGCGCCGGGTCAACCGCCTACGAGCAGTACTTC.

The chain links TRBV12-3 or TRBV12-4 to TRBJ1-1; D is ambiguous. CDR3 length: 13 amino acids. Deletions cut 1 base from V and 4 bases from J, with 7 bases between. The DNA of the CDR3 is TGTGCCAGCAGTTTAGTGCCGGCCACTGAAGCTTTCTTT. Its protein product is CASSLVPATEAFF.

This clonotype has only one observation. This chain joins TRBV11-3 and TRBJ2-1, with D maybe TRBD1 (6 bases). This CDR3 has 12 amino acids. Deletions cut 6 bases from V and 6 bases from J, with 9 bases between. Germline V lookup: CDR1 SGHNT, CDR2 YENEEA. CDR3 sequence reads: CASSGGGNEQFF. DNA for the CDR3: TGTGCCAGCAGTGGGGGCGGCAATGAGCAGTTCTTC.

The chain employs TRBV19 and TRBJ1-6; maybe TRBD1 (6 bases). The CDR3 sequence is 15 residues long. CDR1 is LNHDA and CDR2 is SQIVND in the germline V gene (reference sequence). V shed 4 bases and J shed 5 bases, with 12 bases lying between them. For the CDR3, the DNA is TGTGCCAGTAGTAACCGGGACACTCATAATTCACCCCTCCACTTT. Protein: CASSNRDTHNSPLHF.

This clonotype was seen at least ten times. In DNA form, the CDR3 reads TGTGCCAGCAGTGTCGGCGGGGTAGGGCAAGAGACCCAGTACTTC. Its translation is CASSVGGVGQETQYF. The chain links TRBV2 to TRBJ2-5, with TRBD2 as a possible D gene (6 bases). V dropped 4 bases and J dropped 2 bases, with 14 bases sitting between them. The CDR3 covers 15 residues. Germline CDR1 SNHLY, CDR2 FYNNEI.

This clonotype appeared many times. J is TRBJ2-3 and V is TRBV19, with 8 nucleotides matching TRBD2. This CDR3 contains 17 residues. The ends lost 3 bases at V and 4 bases at J; junction bases unmatched: 12. The germline V gene encodes CDR1 LNHDA and CDR2 SQIVND (reference sequence). CDR3 in DNA: TGTGCCAGTAGTATCCCGTCGCCCGGGGGGGATTCAGATACGCAGTATTTT. Translated: CASSIPSPGGDSDTQYF.

This clonotype has only a few counts. The chain employs TRBV11-2 and TRBJ1-2; D is unclear. Per germline, CDR1 SGHAT and CDR2 FQNNGV. Trimming took off 2 bases at V and 5 bases at J, with 18 bases between the two ends. The CDR3 consists of 16 residues. This CDR3 reads CASSLHDGGLWYGYTF. The DNA for the CDR3 is TGTGCCAGCAGCTTACATGACGGCGGGTTATGGTATGGCTACACCTTC.

This chain links TRBV14 with TRBJ2-3, with D tentatively TRBD1 (5 bases). V was pared by 1 base and J by 5 bases, with 19 bases between. CDR1 and CDR2 from the germline V gene are SGHDN and FVKESK. This CDR3 is built from 17 residues. Written as DNA, the CDR3 is TGTGCCAGCAGCCAAGGGACCGGACACGCCGTGAGAGATACGCAGTATTTT. Translated, it gives CASSQGTGHAVRDTQYF. Filled out from reference TRBV14 and TRBJ2-3, the complete variable domain reads EAGVTQFPSHSVIEKGQTVTLRCDPISGHDNLYWYRRVMGKEIKFLLHFVKESKQDESGMPNNRFLAERTGGTYSTLKVQPAELEDSGVYFCASSQGTGHAVRDTQYFGPGTRLTVL.

The table lists this clonotype with many counts. The gene calls are TRBV7-3 and TRBJ2-1; 11 bases match TRBD2. This CDR3 contains 18 residues. Germline assignment: CDR1 SGHTA and CDR2 FQGTGA. The J segment lost 7 bases and the V segment lost 1 base, leaving 12 bases of the junction unmatched. CDR3 nucleotide sequence: TGTGCCAGCAGCTTAAGGGGGTGGCTAGCGGGAGGTCTTAATGAGCAGTTCTTC. Encoded protein: CASSLRGWLAGGLNEQFF.

The chain uses TRBV7-2 and TRBJ2-7, with TRBD2 matching over 16 bases. Germline V gene sequence: CDR1 SGHTA, CDR2 FQGNSA. The CDR3 totals 19 residues. The V and J ends lost 1 base and 1 base, in that order; junction bases with no gene match: 7. CDR3 coding DNA: TGTGCCAGCAGCTTAGGGGGACTAGCGGGAGGGGTGGAGTCCTACGAGCAGTACTTC. Protein sequence: CASSLGGLAGGVESYEQYF.

CDR3: CASSFTGGTGELFF. CDR3 nucleotides: TGTGCCAGCAGCTTTACAGGGGGCACCGGGGAGCTGTTTTTT. This chain connects TRBV7-2 to TRBJ2-2, with TRBD1 identical over 8 bases. Germline V gene data show CDR1 as SGHTA and CDR2 as FQGNSA. This CDR3 spans 14 amino acids. After removal of 3 bases from V and 4 bases from J, the junction contained 1 base not matched to a gene. Full variable domain (remainder filled in from reference TRBV7-2 and TRBJ2-2): GAGVSQSPSNKVTEKGKDVELRCDPISGHTALYWYRQSLGQGLEFLIYFQGNSAPDKSGLPSDRFSAERTGGSVSTLTIQRTQQEDSAVYLCASSFTGGTGELFFGEGSRLTVL.

The chain has TRBV7-2 and TRBJ2-3, with TRBD2 identical over 7 bases. CDR1 is SGHTA and CDR2 is FQGNSA in the germline V gene. The CDR3 sequence is 18 residues long. The V segment lost 5 bases and the J segment 2 bases; nucleotides outside the gene matches: 16. As DNA, the CDR3 is TGTGCCAGCAGCCAAGCTCGAGCCAGCGGGATATACACAGATACGCAGTATTTT. Translated, it gives CASSQARASGIYTDTQYF.

Here the CDR3 DNA reads TGCGCCAGAGGGGGGGTGACTAGCGGGAGCAGGTACGAGCAGTACTTC. It is translated as CARGGVTSGSRYEQYF. The chain recombines TRBV10-1 with TRBJ2-7, with TRBD2 identical over 12 bases. The CDR3 contains 16 residues. Germline lookup yields CDR1 WNHNN and CDR2 SYGVQD (reference sequence). The V gene end was trimmed by 9 bases and the J gene end by 4 bases; junction bases not matched to a gene: 13.

V usage is TRBV3-1 and J usage is TRBJ2-3; 11 bases are a match to TRBD2. J gave up 4 bases and V 4 bases, and 4 bases lay outside the gene matches. The CDR3 runs 15 residues. The germline gives CDR1 LGHDT, CDR2 YNNKEL (reference sequence). CDR3 DNA: TGTGCCAGCAGCCTTAGCGGGAGGGCTGCAGATACGCAGTATTTT. It yields the protein CASSLSGRAADTQYF.

Details on this clonotype: Because the CDR3 is missing its conserved closing phenylalanine or tryptophan, this is likely a read error. The chain employs TRBV5-4 and TRBJ2-2; D gene uncertain. The CDR3 consists of 14 residues. Germline V lookup: CDR1 SGHNT, CDR2 YYREEE (reference sequence). With 4 bases removed from V and 5 bases from J, the gap between germline ends came to 12 bases. This chain's CDR3 is CASSTTDCTGELFL. The CDR3 DNA is TGTGCCAGCAGCACCACCGACTGTACCGGGGAGCTGTTTCTT.

V is TRBV29-1 and J is TRBJ2-5, with no clear D. Germline V gives CDR1 SQVTM, CDR2 ANQGSEA. The CDR3 loop spans 11 amino acids. The ends were cut back, 6 bases at V and 2 bases at J, with 7 bases in the middle. The DNA of the CDR3 is TGCAGCGTACGCAGGCAAGAGACCCAGTACTTC. Residues: CSVRRQETQYF.

The chain employs TRBV6-5 and TRBJ2-6; D is undetermined. The length of the CDR3 is 13 residues. Germline V gene data show CDR1 as MNHEY and CDR2 as SVGAGI. Deletions cut 8 bases from V and 0 bases from J, with 5 bases between. CDR3 residues: CASHNSGANVLTF. The CDR3 bases are TGTGCCAGCCATAACTCTGGGGCCAACGTCCTGACTTTC.

Only one count was recorded for this clonotype. Since the CDR3 does not end with the conserved phenylalanine or tryptophan, this likely comes from a read error. This chain uses TRBV7-2 with TRBJ1-2, with D hard to call. Deletions cut 8 bases from V and 5 bases from J, with 15 bases between. Germline V gene sequence: CDR1 SGHTA, CDR2 FQGNSA. The CDR3 sequence is 13 residues long. In DNA form, the CDR3 reads TGTGCCAGCGCCTATTCCCTAAATTATGGCTACACCCTC. As protein: CASAYSLNYGYTL.